This T cell receptor beta chain was documented in a study of beta chain features in type 1 diabetes. Turning to this clone: Its antigen is still unknown.

Sorting based on CD45RO/CCR7/CD25/CD127/CD95/CD27 separated CD4+ naive, central memory, regulatory and stem cell-like memory cells. Sequenced material consisted of expressed TCRB transcripts (all of the isolated RNA was reverse transcribed). Repertoires were generated with immunoSEQ multiplex PCR, while TCRdb's copy carries only in-frame clones and drops some. The sample has some 44,000 clones; over 50% are singletons. Study-wide points: More deletions and fewer insertions at VDJ junctions were seen in type 1 diabetes patients.

The CDR3 sequence is 14 residues long. Trimming removed 4 bases at V and 5 bases at J, with 12 bases between. Germline V gives CDR1 LGHNA, CDR2 YNFKEQ. The source of this sequence is a young woman in good health. The V call is TRBV4-2, the J call TRBJ2-1; perhaps TRBD1 as D (7 bases). The sample comprised Tregs from blood. The CDR3 sequence is CASSLADRNNEQFF. The CDR3 DNA sequence: TGTGCCAGCAGCCTAGCGGACAGGAACAATGAGCAGTTCTTC.